This T cell receptor (beta chain) was profiled in a study of CD8 T cells in Susac syndrome. Overall study: Among the sequenced Susac syndrome patients, roughly 6 had active disease while eight were in remission.

The RNA, about 0.5 to 1 ug, was put through reverse transcription using random hexamers. immunoSEQ multiplex PCR amplified TCR beta CDR3 across 54 Vbeta, 13 Jbeta. TCRdb ran MiXCR on the immunoSEQ multiplex PCR reads and lists one entry per CDR3 protein. The sample holds about 120,000 distinct CDR3 sequences, 96% seen once. Sequencing of TCR beta was undertaken in CD8+ and CD4+ T cells derived from blood. A remark on this clonotype: Its antigen is undetermined.

Study findings and constraints: Individuals included in the TCR sequencing and HLA analysis were acknowledged by the study to be relatively few in number.

The junction had 0 bases not matched to a gene; V was cut back by 0 bases and J by 4 bases. The CDR3 contains 15 residues. Germline CDR1 LGHNA, CDR2 YSLEER. The rearrangement joins TRBV4-3 to TRBJ1-4, with 9 positions matching TRBD1. The TCR was taken from a human donor with Susac syndrome. Sequencing used CD4+ T cells from PBMCs. CDR3 loop: CASSQEGQGNEKLFF. The CDR3 DNA reads TGCGCCAGCAGCCAAGAGGGACAGGGTAATGAAAAACTGTTTTTT.